Following are 9 T cell receptor beta chains from one sample sequenced in a study of shared clonotypes between healthy human individuals. Clones were sequenced by immunoSEQ multiplex PCR, and TCRdb holds only the in-frame ones, with some missing. The sample lists fewer than 1.4 million clones, 78% occurring once. Input material: memory CD4+ T cells from PBMCs. Stated subset: CD45RA-negative fraction. The origin of the receptors is a man aged 18 to 30 in good health. Some clones in this sample may be carry-over from other donors' samples.

V is TRBV6-4 and J is TRBJ2-3; no reliable D call. CDR1 and CDR2 (germline): MRHNA, SNTAGT. Trimming took 4 bases from V and 0 from J, leaving 5 bases between them. There are 13 residues in the CDR3. This CDR3 reads CASSARSTDTQYF. As DNA, the CDR3 is TGTGCCAGCAGTGCTCGGAGCACAGATACGCAGTATTTT.

The gene calls are TRBV4-1 and TRBJ1-3; D perhaps matches TRBD1 (5 bases). V gave up 5 bases and J gave up 0 bases, with 14 bases separating them. In germline, CDR1 is MGHRA, CDR2 YSYEKL. This CDR3 region has 16 residues. The CDR3 is CASSSVTGPSGNTIYF. The CDR3, as DNA: TGCGCCAGCAGCTCCGTGACGGGGCCCTCTGGAAACACCATATATTTT.

Points on this clone: A read error may be the cause here, since a much bigger clone is one base away. The rearrangement links TRBV15 to TRBJ1-4, with D unresolved. The CDR3 length is 14 residues. Germline CDR1 reads LNHNV; CDR2 reads YYDKDF (reference sequence). CDR3 coding DNA: TGTGCCACCAGCCTGCAATTAACTAATGAAAAACTGCTTTTT. Translation gives CATSLQLTNEKLLF.

The CDR3 region has the DNA TGCGCCAGCAGCCAACGGGGATCCTATAATTCACCCCTCCACTTT. It codes for CASSQRGSYNSPLHF. The V gene is TRBV4-1, the J gene TRBJ1-6; D gene unclear. Per germline, CDR1 MGHRA and CDR2 YSYEKL. The ends were cut back, 2 bases at V and 1 base at J, with 6 bases in the middle. This CDR3 has 15 amino acids.

The chain uses TRBV7-7 and TRBJ2-5; a possible D gene is TRBD2 (6 bases). Germline values: CDR1 SSHAT, CDR2 FNYEAQ (reference sequence). There are 15 residues in the CDR3. Trimming removed 5 bases from V and 1 base from J, with 14 bases in between. Here the CDR3 DNA reads TGTGCCAGCAGCCCCCAACTAGCACTCCAAGAGACCCAGTACTTC. Protein sequence: CASSPQLALQETQYF.

Only a few counts were recorded for this clone. The chain recombines TRBV18 with TRBJ1-1; 8 bases line up with TRBD1. The germline gives CDR1 KGHSH, CDR2 LQKENI. The CDR3 is made up of 15 amino acids. V gave up 2 bases and J gave up 1 base; unmatched junction bases: 3. CDR3 sequence reads: CASSPTQGANTEAFF. The CDR3, as DNA: TGTGCCAGCTCACCAACCCAGGGGGCGAACACTGAAGCTTTCTTT.

This chain links TRBV18 with TRBJ2-1; 8 nucleotides align to TRBD2. With 1 base clipped from V and 3 bases from J, the junction kept 5 bases outside the gene matches. CDR3 size: 16 residues. Germline values: CDR1 KGHSH, CDR2 LQKENI. The CDR3 sequence is CASSPRREVRYNEQFF. CDR3 DNA: TGTGCCAGCTCACCACGGCGGGAGGTACGCTACAATGAGCAGTTCTTC.

This clone was seen more than once but under ten times. The chain is built from TRBV30 and TRBJ2-1; D uncertain. Germline V lookup: CDR1 GTSNPN, CDR2 SVGIG (reference sequence). The length of the CDR3 is 12 residues. The ends were cut back, 3 bases at V and 2 bases at J, with 5 bases in the middle. The CDR3 sequence: CAWSGAYNEQFF. CDR3 bases: TGTGCCTGGAGCGGCGCCTACAATGAGCAGTTCTTC.

DNA for the CDR3: TGTGCCAGCAGTTACCGCCCGTTACAGGGGGCTGGGGAGCAGTACTTC. Its translation is CASSYRPLQGAGEQYF. The chain joins TRBV6-6 to TRBJ2-7, with 9 bases matching TRBD1. Germline V gene lookup returns CDR1 MNHNY and CDR2 SVGAGI (reference sequence). The CDR3 spans 16 residues. The junction had 12 bases not matched to a gene; V was cut back by 2 bases and J by 7 bases.